The clone carrying this T cell receptor (beta chain) was seen a few times. With a J-beta primer mix and a sample-barcoded 5' primer, a second PCR ran roughly 6 to 12 cycles. TCRdb fed the 5' RACE reads into MiXCR, producing one record per CDR3 protein. Of 1.4 million to 1.5 million distinct CDR3 sequences in the sample, 35% to 45% were seen once. This sample was taken from a study of blood T cells in healthy people across ages. V shed 6 bases, J shed 4 bases, and the junction held 12 bases outside the gene matches. CDR3 size: 16 residues. Germline-derived CDR1 and CDR2 are LGHNT and FRNRAP. The TCR was taken from a woman aged 18-35 years in good health. Sequenced input: blood. The J gene is TRBJ2-4, the V gene TRBV12-5, with 7 bases fitting TRBD1. CDR3 sequence (DNA): TGTGCTAGTGGGCTCCTCATGACAGGGACGAAAAACATTCAGTACTTC. It is translated as CASGLLMTGTKNIQYF.